The 18 T cell receptor beta chains presented below share a single source sample, sequenced in a study of blood T cell repertoires in COVID-19. Libraries were prepared by immunoSEQ multiplex PCR; TCRdb keeps only in-frame clonotypes and omits some of them. Of roughly 69,000 clones detected, around 82% appear once; the ten largest clones hold approximately 15%. Source material: peripheral blood. The receptors come from a man aged 60 to 75 with COVID-19, enrolled during active disease.

The chain links TRBV5-4 to TRBJ2-5; a possible D gene is TRBD1 (6 bases). This CDR3 has 15 amino acids. Germline V gene lookup returns CDR1 SGHNT and CDR2 YYREEE (reference sequence). V lost 0 bases to trimming and J lost 0 bases, with 9 bases between them. The chain's CDR3 is CASSLGTGYQETQYF. The CDR3 nucleotides are TGTGCCAGCAGCTTGGGCACAGGGTACCAAGAGACCCAGTACTTC.

The rearrangement joins TRBV18 to TRBJ1-2, with a tentative D call TRBD1 (5 bases). In germline, CDR1 is KGHSH, CDR2 LQKENI. Trimming removed 5 bases at V and 8 bases at J, with 18 bases between. The CDR3 has 14 residues. The CDR3 region is CASSGKSTEHGYTF. CDR3 DNA sequence: TGTGCCAGCTCAGGAAAGTCGACAGAGCACGGCTACACCTTC. Supplemented by reference TRBV18 and TRBJ1-2, the full variable domain reads NAGVMQNPRHLVRRRGQEARLRCSPMKGHSHVYWYRQLPEEGLKFMVYLQKENIIDESGMPKERFSAEFPKEGPSILRIQQVVRGDSAAYFCASSGKSTEHGYTFGSGTRLTVV.

In its sample, this clone was seen a few times. The CDR3 bases are TGTGCCAGCGTAGCGGGAGGCACCACCGGGGAGCTGTTTTTT. Protein: CASVAGGTTGELFF. The chain links TRBV11-3 to TRBJ2-2; the match to TRBD2 covers 10 bases. Germline loops: CDR1 SGHNT, CDR2 YENEEA. The length of the CDR3 is 14 residues. With 8 bases clipped from V and 4 bases from J, the junction kept 4 bases outside the gene matches.

This chain links TRBV7-9 with TRBJ2-7; D unresolved. This CDR3 has 13 residues. Trimming stripped 7 bases from V and 0 bases from J, with 10 bases between. In germline, CDR1 is SEHNR, CDR2 FQNEAQ (reference sequence). CDR3 sequence (DNA): TGTGCCAGCACGAGCAGGTCCTCCTACGAGCAGTACTTC. Translation: CASTSRSSYEQYF.

The V call is TRBV11-3, the J call TRBJ1-1, with 7 nucleotides matching TRBD1. The CDR3 spans 14 residues. V lost 2 bases, J lost 6 bases, and 6 bases stayed unmatched. CDR1 and CDR2 from the germline V gene are SGHNT and YENEEA. The CDR3 DNA is TGTGCCAGCAGCTTAACCCGGGGACAGCCTGAAGCTTTCTTT. It encodes CASSLTRGQPEAFF.

CDR3 DNA: TGCAGCGTTGAAGGGGGACAGGGGACCATTCAGTACTTC. It is translated as CSVEGGQGTIQYF. The rearrangement joins TRBV29-1 to TRBJ2-4, with 10 bases identical to TRBD1. The CDR3 length is 13 residues. V lost 1 base and J lost 9; bases outside the gene matches: 3. CDR1 SQVTM and CDR2 ANQGSEA come from the germline V gene.

The sample holds one count of this clone. The chain has TRBV7-6 and TRBJ2-1; 8 bases are shared with TRBD2. The CDR3 sequence is 17 residues long. Trimming took 0 bases from V and 5 from J; bases not matched to a gene: 9. The V gene's germline CDR1 is SGHVS and CDR2 FNYEAQ. The CDR3 nucleotides are TGTGCCAGCAGCTTAGCTTTTCGCGGGGGGATTAACAATGAGCAGTTCTTC. Translating it yields CASSLAFRGGINNEQFF.

The chain uses TRBV6-5 and TRBJ2-7; no clear D. This CDR3 region has 14 residues. Per the germline V gene, CDR1 is MNHEY and CDR2 is SVGAGI. Trimming shortened V by 2 bases and J by 3 bases, and 11 bases separated the two germline ends. The DNA for the CDR3 is TGTGCCAGCAGTTACCTCTCGGAGATCTACGAGCAGTACTTC. Translated: CASSYLSEIYEQYF.

V usage is TRBV6-6 and J usage is TRBJ2-7, with 7 bases lining up with TRBD1. The CDR3 is 13 amino acids. The germline V gene has CDR1 MNHNY and CDR2 SVGAGI (reference sequence). J gave up 0 bases and V 8 bases, and 4 bases lay outside the gene matches. The CDR3 spells CASSGTVSYEQYF. CDR3 sequence (DNA): TGTGCCAGCTCCGGGACAGTCTCCTACGAGCAGTACTTC.

The chain recombines TRBV9 with TRBJ2-7; a possible D gene is TRBD1 (6 bases). The germline gives CDR1 SGDLS, CDR2 YYNGEE. The CDR3 sequence is 15 residues long. V was trimmed by 2 bases and J by 6 bases, leaving 18 bases between them. The CDR3 DNA reads as TGTGCCAGCAGCGTGGGGCCACAGGGTATATTCGAGCAGTACTTC. This sequence encodes CASSVGPQGIFEQYF.

A few counts support this clone. Different DNA sequences within this sample yield the same CDR3. The CDR3 nucleotides are TGTGCCAGCAGTGGACAGGGGACCGGGGAGCTGTTTTTT. Its protein is CASSGQGTGELFF. The chain joins TRBV2 to TRBJ2-2, with 8 nucleotides matching TRBD1. The ends lost 4 bases at V and 5 bases at J; junction bases unmatched: 0. The length of the CDR3 is 13 residues. The V gene's germline CDR1 is SNHLY and CDR2 FYNNEI.

The chain couples TRBV5-1 to TRBJ2-5, with 9 bases lining up with TRBD2. Losses at the gene ends were 5 bases for V and 1 base for J; bases not matched to a gene: 9. CDR1 is SGHRS and CDR2 is YFSETQ in the germline V gene. The CDR3 spans 16 residues. In DNA, the CDR3 is TGCGCCAGCAGATCTGGACGGACTAGCGCCCAAGAGACCCAGTACTTC. Its protein is CASRSGRTSAQETQYF.

The genes are TRBV30 and TRBJ2-6; D possibly corresponds to TRBD2 (5 bases). Trimming stripped 8 bases from V and 3 bases from J, with 14 bases between. The CDR3 runs to 14 residues. Germline V gives CDR1 GTSNPN, CDR2 SVGIG (reference sequence). The CDR3 reads CAGGSGSGANVLTF. The CDR3 nucleotides read TGTGCCGGAGGTTCGGGGAGTGGGGCCAACGTCCTGACTTTC.

This chain joins TRBV4-1 and TRBJ2-7; D remains ambiguous. The CDR3 consists of 14 residues. Trimming shortened V by 4 bases and J by 3 bases, and 13 bases separated the two germline ends. Per germline, CDR1 MGHRA and CDR2 YSYEKL. In DNA form, the CDR3 reads TGCGCCAGCAGCCTCCGAGGTCCGGGCTACGAGCAGTACTTC. Translated, it gives CASSLRGPGYEQYF.

The rearrangement joins TRBV7-6 to TRBJ1-4, with 9 bases matching TRBD1. V lost 7 bases and J lost 11; bases outside the gene matches: 8. The CDR3 covers 13 residues. Germline loops: CDR1 SGHVS, CDR2 FNYEAQ. CDR3 amino acids: CASNPGQGDKLFF. Here the CDR3 DNA reads TGTGCCAGCAACCCGGGACAGGGTGATAAACTGTTTTTT.

The V gene is TRBV27, the J gene TRBJ1-1; 9 bases match TRBD1. The V gene end was trimmed by 7 bases and the J gene end by 3 bases; junction bases not matched to a gene: 6. The CDR3 consists of 14 residues. The germline V gene has CDR1 MNHEY and CDR2 SMNVEV (reference sequence). CDR3 DNA sequence: TGTGCCAGCACCGGGACAGGGTTACACACTGAAGCTTTCTTT. Encoded protein: CASTGTGLHTEAFF.

V gene TRBV11-3 combines with J gene TRBJ2-3; weak D call: TRBD1 (5 bases). The V end was cut by 3 bases, the J end by 4 bases, with 11 bases between. The V gene's germline CDR1 is SGHNT and CDR2 YENEEA. The length of the CDR3 is 14 residues. The CDR3 loop reads CASSLGHPSDTQYF. Here the CDR3 DNA reads TGTGCCAGCAGCTTGGGGCACCCCTCAGATACGCAGTATTTT.

The sample holds one count of this clone. The chain combines TRBV6-5 with TRBJ1-5, with D tentatively TRBD1 (5 bases). CDR3 length equals 16 residues. V lost 4 bases, J lost 4 bases, and 17 bases lay in between. CDR1 MNHEY and CDR2 SVGAGI come from the germline V gene. In nucleotides, the CDR3 is TGTGCCAGCAGTTCGGAGCGGCAGGGAGGGAATCAGCCCCAGCATTTT. Protein product: CASSSERQGGNQPQHF.